This T cell receptor beta chain was captured by sequencing in a study of graft-versus-host responses after intestinal transplantation (dated by TCRdb to the early 2020s). Regarding the study in general: Multivisceral, liver-intestinal, or isolated intestinal transplants were received by the recipients. Every recipient was given anti-thymocyte globulin induction, then maintenance tacrolimus and steroids for 3 to 4 years. Alloreactive clones were identified by sequencing pre-transplant mixed lymphocyte reaction products and comparing these products with unstimulated pre-transplant donor and recipient T cells. A peak of at least 4% donor T cells among recipient peripheral blood mononuclear cells was the definition used for donor T cell macrochimerism. Rather than being sequenced by the commercial service, samples from a few later patients were sequenced in-house on an Illumina MiSeq and processed with MiXCR. After intestinal transplantation, graft-versus-host and host-versus-graft alloreactive T cell clones in the graft, circulation and bone marrow were tracked using bulk TCR-beta CDR3 sequencing. The cohort enrolled about two dozen intestinal transplant recipients, one of whom was a retransplant, and a few patients without pretransplant specimens were excluded. Overall study outcomes, separate from this receptor: The conclusions were limited by the relatively low number and heterogeneity of the intestinal transplant patients. Patients with donor T cell macrochimerism had high GvH to HvG T cell clonal ratios in their allografts. Early after transplant, peak levels of circulating GvH clones were found to be associated with declines in HvG clones. GvH clones were detected in recipient bone marrow, and some appeared earlier in ileal mucosa or blood, consistent with an intestinal mucosal origin.

Notes on this clone: The antigen this receptor binds is unknown. There are no base qualities to consult, and no much larger clone falls within one base.

The protocol used for the library was the immunoSEQ multiplex PCR assay. For most patients, high-throughput TCR-beta CDR3 sequencing of genomic DNA was performed by Adaptive Biotechnologies. The original methods were these. Adaptive's ImmunoSEQ software supplied the TCR sequencing data for around 19 patients, while MiXCR and VDJtools were used to process a few other patients. CDR3 nucleotide sequences shared by donor and recipient were removed because the origin of these sequences could not be assigned. To be classed as alloreactive, a clone needed at least 2-fold expansion over unstimulated cells and a minimum CFSE-low frequency of 0.002% (template counts) or 0.001% (read counts). Clones were considered mappable if detected in sequenced pre-transplant spleen, lymph node, or MLR CFSE-low populations of the donor or recipient. Cumulative frequency of alloreactive clones was calculated as a percentage of all sequences weighted by copy number. TCRdb's version of the immuneACCESS table is confined to in-frame rearrangements and falls short of the full clone set. An unresolved V gene accounts for under half of the shortfall where checked; the remainder is of unknown origin. V and J calls and clone size are given by that table; D and trimming were obtained from the DNA. For this sample the table gives some 40,000 clones, of which roughly 87% were detected only once. The ten most abundant clones make up roughly 18% of the sample.

To isolate intraepithelial and lamina propria lymphocytes from graft specimens, dithiothreitol, EDTA incubations and collagenase D digestion were used. Serial intestinal graft biopsy specimens collected up to 600 days after transplant underwent bulk TCR-beta sequencing. This TCR came from a human patient who received an intestinal transplant, so some T cells may come from the graft donor. The specimen was ileum tissue, collected approximately 210 days after intestinal transplant.

DNA sequence: TGTGCCAGCAGCTTAGCGGGGGGGGGCGTGGCAGATACGCAGTATTTT. Its translation is CASSLAGGGVADTQYF. The rearranged segments are TRBV7-6 and TRBJ2-3; perhaps TRBD2 is the D gene, with 7 bases matching. The trim is 0 bases for V and 4 bases for J, with a gap of 14 bases between the germline ends. For CDR1 and CDR2, the germline V gene lists SGHVS and FNYEAQ. The CDR3 spans 16 residues, from the cysteine through the phenylalanine. The sequence is cut down to CDR3 DNA, 48 bases in frame from base 1.